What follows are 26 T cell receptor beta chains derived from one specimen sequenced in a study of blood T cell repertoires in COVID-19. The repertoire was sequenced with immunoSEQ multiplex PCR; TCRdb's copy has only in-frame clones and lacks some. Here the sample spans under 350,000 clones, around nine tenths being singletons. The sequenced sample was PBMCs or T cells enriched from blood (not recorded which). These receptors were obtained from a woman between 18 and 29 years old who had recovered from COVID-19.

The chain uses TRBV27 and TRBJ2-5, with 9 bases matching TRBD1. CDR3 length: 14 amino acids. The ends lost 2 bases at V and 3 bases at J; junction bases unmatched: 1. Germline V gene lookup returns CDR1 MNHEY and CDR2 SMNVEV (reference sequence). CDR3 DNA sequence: TGTGCCAGCAGTTTAGACAGGGGGGAAGAGACCCAGTACTTC. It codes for CASSLDRGEETQYF.

The CDR3 DNA reads TGTGCCAGCAGGCAGGGGGCTGGTTCACCCCTCCACTTT. Protein sequence: CASRQGAGSPLHF. The chain employs TRBV12-3 or TRBV12-4 and TRBJ1-6, with 8 bases matching TRBD1. The J segment lost 9 bases and the V segment lost 6 bases, leaving 4 bases of the junction unmatched. The CDR3 is 13 residues long.

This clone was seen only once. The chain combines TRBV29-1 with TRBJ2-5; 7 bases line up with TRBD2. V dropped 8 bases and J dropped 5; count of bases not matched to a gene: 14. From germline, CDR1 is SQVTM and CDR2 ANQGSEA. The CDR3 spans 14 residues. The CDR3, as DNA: TGCAGCTCACCCATAGGGGAGGGGCTTGAGACCCAGTACTTC. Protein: CSSPIGEGLETQYF.

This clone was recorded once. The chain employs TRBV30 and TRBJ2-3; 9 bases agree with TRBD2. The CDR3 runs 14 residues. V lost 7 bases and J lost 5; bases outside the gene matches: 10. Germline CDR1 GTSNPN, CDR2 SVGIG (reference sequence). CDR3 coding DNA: TGTGCCTCCCAGGCGGGGGGGGGCATAGATACGCAGTATTTT. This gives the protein CASQAGGGIDTQYF.

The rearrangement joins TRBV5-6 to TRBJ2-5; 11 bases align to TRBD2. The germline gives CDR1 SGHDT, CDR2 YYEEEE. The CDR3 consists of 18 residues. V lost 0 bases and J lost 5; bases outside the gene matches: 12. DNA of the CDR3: TGTGCCAGCAGCTTGGTGGGCGCTAGCGGGGGGCCGAGGGAGACCCAGTACTTC. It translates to CASSLVGASGGPRETQYF.

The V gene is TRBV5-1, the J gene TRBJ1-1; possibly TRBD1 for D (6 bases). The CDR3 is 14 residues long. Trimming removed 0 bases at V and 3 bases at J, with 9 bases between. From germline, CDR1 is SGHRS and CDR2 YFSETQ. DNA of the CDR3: TGCGCCAGCAGCTTGGGCCCAGGGGACACTGAAGCTTTCTTT. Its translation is CASSLGPGDTEAFF. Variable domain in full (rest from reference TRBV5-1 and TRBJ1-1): KAGVTQTPRYLIKTRGQQVTLSCSPISGHRSVSWYQQTPGQGLQFLFEYFSETQRNKGNFPGRFSGRQFSNSRSEMNVSTLELGDSALYLCASSLGPGDTEAFFGQGTRLTVV.

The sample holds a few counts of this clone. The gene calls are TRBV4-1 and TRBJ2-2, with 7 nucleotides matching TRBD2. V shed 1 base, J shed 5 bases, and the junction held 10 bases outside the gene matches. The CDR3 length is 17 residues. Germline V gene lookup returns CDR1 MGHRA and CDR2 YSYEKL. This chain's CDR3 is CASSQGDAGAWTGELFF. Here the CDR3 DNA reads TGCGCCAGCAGCCAAGGTGATGCGGGAGCCTGGACCGGGGAGCTGTTTTTT.

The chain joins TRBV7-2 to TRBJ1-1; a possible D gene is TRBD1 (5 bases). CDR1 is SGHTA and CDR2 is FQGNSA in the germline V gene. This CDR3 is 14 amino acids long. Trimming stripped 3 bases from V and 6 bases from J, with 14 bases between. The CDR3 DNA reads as TGTGCCAGCAGCTTTCGGGGGAGGTACCCTGAAGCTTTCTTT. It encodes CASSFRGRYPEAFF. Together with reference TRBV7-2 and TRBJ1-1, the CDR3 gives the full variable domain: GAGVSQSPSNKVTEKGKDVELRCDPISGHTALYWYRQSLGQGLEFLIYFQGNSAPDKSGLPSDRFSAERTGGSVSTLTIQRTQQEDSAVYLCASSFRGRYPEAFFGQGTRLTVV.

CDR3 protein: CASSSDLQGYEQYF. In DNA, the CDR3 is TGTGCCAGCAGCTCAGACCTACAGGGTTACGAGCAGTACTTC. The chain employs TRBV11-2 and TRBJ2-7, with D maybe TRBD1 (6 bases). The CDR3 spans 14 residues. V lost 4 bases and J 4 bases, leaving 14 bases between the germline ends. Germline V gene lookup returns CDR1 SGHAT and CDR2 FQNNGV.

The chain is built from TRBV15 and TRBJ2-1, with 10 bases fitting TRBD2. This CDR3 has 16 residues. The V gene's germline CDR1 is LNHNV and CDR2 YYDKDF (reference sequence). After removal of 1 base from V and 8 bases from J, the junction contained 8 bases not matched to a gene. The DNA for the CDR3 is TGTGCCACCAGCAGAGCCCCCGGACTAGCGGCTTATGAGCAGTTCTTC. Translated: CATSRAPGLAAYEQFF.

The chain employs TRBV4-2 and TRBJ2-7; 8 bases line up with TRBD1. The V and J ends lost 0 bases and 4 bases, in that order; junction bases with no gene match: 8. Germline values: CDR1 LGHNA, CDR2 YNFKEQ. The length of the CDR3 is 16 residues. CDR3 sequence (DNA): TGTGCCAGCAGCCAAGACGGGCAGGGGGCAATATACGAGCAGTACTTC. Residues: CASSQDGQGAIYEQYF.

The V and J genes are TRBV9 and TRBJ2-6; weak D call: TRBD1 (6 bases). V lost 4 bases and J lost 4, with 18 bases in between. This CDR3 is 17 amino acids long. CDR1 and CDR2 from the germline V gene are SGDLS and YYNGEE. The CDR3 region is CASSPPPRGSGANVLTF. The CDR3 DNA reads TGTGCCAGCAGCCCCCCACCCAGGGGTTCCGGGGCCAACGTCCTGACTTTC.

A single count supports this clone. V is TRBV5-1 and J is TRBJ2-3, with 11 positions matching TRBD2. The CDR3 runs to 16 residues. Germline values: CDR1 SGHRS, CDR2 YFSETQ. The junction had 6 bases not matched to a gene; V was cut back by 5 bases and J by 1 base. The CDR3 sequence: CASRLGLAGGTDTQYF. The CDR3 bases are TGCGCCAGCAGACTCGGACTAGCGGGCGGCACAGATACGCAGTATTTT. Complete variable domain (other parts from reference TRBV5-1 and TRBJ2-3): KAGVTQTPRYLIKTRGQQVTLSCSPISGHRSVSWYQQTPGQGLQFLFEYFSETQRNKGNFPGRFSGRQFSNSRSEMNVSTLELGDSALYLCASRLGLAGGTDTQYFGPGTRLTVL.

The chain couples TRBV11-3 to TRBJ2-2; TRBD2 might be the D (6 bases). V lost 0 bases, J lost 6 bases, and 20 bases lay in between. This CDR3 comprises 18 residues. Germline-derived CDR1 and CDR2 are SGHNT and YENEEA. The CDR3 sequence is CASSLEGTVAGGAGELFF. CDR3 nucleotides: TGTGCCAGCAGCTTAGAAGGCACGGTCGCCGGGGGTGCCGGGGAGCTGTTTTTT.

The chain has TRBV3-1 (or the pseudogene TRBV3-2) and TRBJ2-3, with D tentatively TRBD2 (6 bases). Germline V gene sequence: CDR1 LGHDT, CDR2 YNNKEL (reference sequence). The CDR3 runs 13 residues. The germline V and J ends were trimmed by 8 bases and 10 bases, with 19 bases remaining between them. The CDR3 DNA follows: TGTGCCAGCGGGAGGTCACGCGCGAGTGCGCAGTATTTT. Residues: CASGRSRASAQYF.

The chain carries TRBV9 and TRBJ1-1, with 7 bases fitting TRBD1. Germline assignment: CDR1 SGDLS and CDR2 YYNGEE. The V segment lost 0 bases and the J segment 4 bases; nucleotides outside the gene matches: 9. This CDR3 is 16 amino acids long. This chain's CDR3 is CASSVDYTGEGTEAFF. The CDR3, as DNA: TGTGCCAGCAGCGTAGATTATACAGGGGAAGGCACTGAAGCTTTCTTT.

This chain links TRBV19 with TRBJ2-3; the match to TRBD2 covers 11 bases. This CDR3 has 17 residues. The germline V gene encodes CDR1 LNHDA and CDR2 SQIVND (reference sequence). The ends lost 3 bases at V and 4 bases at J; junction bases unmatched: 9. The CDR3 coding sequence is TGTGCCAGTAGTATCAATTTACTAGCGGGAGTCGCAGATACGCAGTATTTT. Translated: CASSINLLAGVADTQYF.

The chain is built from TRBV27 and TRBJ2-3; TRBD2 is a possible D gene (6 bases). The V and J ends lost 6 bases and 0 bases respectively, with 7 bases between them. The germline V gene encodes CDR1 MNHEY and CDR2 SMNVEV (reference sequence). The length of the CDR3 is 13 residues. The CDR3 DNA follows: TGTGCCAGCAGGGGACTGAGCACAGATACGCAGTATTTT. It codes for CASRGLSTDTQYF.

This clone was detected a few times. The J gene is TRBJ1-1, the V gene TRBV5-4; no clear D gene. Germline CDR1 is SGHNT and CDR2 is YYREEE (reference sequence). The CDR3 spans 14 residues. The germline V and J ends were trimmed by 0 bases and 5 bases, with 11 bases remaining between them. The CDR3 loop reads CASSLGGGRTEAFF. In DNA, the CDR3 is TGTGCCAGCAGCTTGGGGGGTGGGAGAACTGAAGCTTTCTTT.

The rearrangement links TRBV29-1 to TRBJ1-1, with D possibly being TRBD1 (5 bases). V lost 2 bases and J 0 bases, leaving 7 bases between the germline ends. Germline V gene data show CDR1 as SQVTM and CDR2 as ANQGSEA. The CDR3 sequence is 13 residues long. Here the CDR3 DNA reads TGCAGCGTTGAAACAGGTGTGAACACTGAAGCTTTCTTT. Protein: CSVETGVNTEAFF.

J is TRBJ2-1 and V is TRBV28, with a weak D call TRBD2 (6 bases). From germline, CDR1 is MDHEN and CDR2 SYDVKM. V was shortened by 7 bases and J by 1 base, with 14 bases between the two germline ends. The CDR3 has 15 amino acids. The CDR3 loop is CASNLGLASYNEQFF. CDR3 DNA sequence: TGTGCCAGCAACCTCGGGCTAGCGTCCTACAATGAGCAGTTCTTC. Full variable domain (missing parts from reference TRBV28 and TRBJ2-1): DVKVTQSSRYLVKRTGEKVFLECVQDMDHENMFWYRQDPGLGLRLIYFSYDVKMKEKGDIPEGYSVSREKKERFSLILESASTNQTSMYLCASNLGLASYNEQFFGPGTRLTVL.

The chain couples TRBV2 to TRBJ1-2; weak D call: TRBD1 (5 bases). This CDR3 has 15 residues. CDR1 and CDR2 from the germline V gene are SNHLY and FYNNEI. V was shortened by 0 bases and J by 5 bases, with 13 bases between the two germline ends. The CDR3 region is CASSEALTVGYGYTF. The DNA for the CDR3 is TGTGCCAGCAGTGAAGCGTTGACAGTCGGGTATGGCTACACCTTC.

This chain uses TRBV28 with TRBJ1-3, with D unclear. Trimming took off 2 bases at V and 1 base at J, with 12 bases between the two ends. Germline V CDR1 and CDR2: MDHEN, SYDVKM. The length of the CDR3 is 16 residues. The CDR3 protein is CASSLSLFVSGNTIYF. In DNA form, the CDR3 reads TGTGCCAGCAGTTTAAGCCTGTTCGTTTCTGGAAACACCATATATTTT.

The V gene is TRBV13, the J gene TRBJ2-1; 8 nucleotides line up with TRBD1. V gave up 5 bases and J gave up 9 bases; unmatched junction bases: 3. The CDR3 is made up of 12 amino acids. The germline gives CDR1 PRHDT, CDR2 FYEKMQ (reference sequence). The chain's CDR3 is CASSHTGGEQFF. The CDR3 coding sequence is TGTGCCAGCAGCCATACAGGGGGTGAGCAGTTCTTC. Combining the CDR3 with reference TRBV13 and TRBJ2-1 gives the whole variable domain AAGVIQSPRHLIKEKRETATLKCYPIPRHDTVYWYQQGPGQDPQFLISFYEKMQSDKGSIPDRFSAQQFSDYHSELNMSSLELGDSALYFCASSHTGGEQFFGPGTRLTVL.

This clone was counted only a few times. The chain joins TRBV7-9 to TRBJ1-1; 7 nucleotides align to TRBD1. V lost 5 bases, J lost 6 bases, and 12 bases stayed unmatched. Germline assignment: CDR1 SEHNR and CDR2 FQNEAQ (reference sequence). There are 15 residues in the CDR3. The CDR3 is CASSPWDSSTAEAFF. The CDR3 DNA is TGTGCCAGCAGCCCATGGGACAGCTCAACGGCTGAAGCTTTCTTT.

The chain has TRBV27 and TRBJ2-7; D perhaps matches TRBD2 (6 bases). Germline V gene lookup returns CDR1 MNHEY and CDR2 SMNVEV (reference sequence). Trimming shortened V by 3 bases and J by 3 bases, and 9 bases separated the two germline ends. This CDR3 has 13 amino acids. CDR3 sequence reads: CASSFGSFYEQYF. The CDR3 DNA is TGTGCCAGCAGTTTCGGGAGTTTCTACGAGCAGTACTTC.